The clone carrying this TCR beta chain was detected many times. TCRdb reprocessed the 5' RACE reads via MiXCR and lists one record per CDR3 protein. Found here are around 100,000 distinct CDR3 sequences, 4.5% to 6.5% of them singletons; the top ten hold 10% to 15%. Germline V gives CDR1 SEHNR, CDR2 FQNEAQ (reference sequence). The CDR3 is made up of 15 amino acids. Between the trimmed V and J ends, which lost 10 bases and 3 bases, there was a span of 19 bases. The sample originates from a study of identical twins. J is TRBJ2-1 and V is TRBV7-9; no definite D call. This TCR derives from a woman aged 45-59 years in good health. Sequencing was carried out using memory T cells sorted from blood. The DNA of the CDR3 is TGTGCCATCCATGAAGAAGGGTACTACTACAATGAGCAGTTCTTC. This sequence encodes CAIHEEGYYYNEQFF.